A single sample gave rise to the 28 T cell receptor beta chains below, sequenced in a study of cytomegalovirus exposure and HLA in healthy donors. PCR employed 60 Vbeta and 13 Jbeta primers. Assay used: immunoSEQ multiplex PCR; TCRdb lists only in-frame clones, some missing. The sample holds approximately 210,000 clones; 70% to 90% are singletons and the top ten take 1.5% to 2%. The source material was PBMCs. The receptors derive from a woman aged 18-29 years in good health and CMV-seronegative.

The gene calls are TRBV7-2 and TRBJ2-7; no definite D call. The CDR3 extends over 12 amino acids. Germline V CDR1 and CDR2: SGHTA, FQGNSA. Trimming removed 3 bases from V and 5 bases from J, with 8 bases in between. The CDR3 sequence is CASSFPRDEQYF. The CDR3 bases are TGTGCCAGCAGCTTTCCACGGGACGAGCAGTACTTC.

V usage is TRBV6-5 and J usage is TRBJ2-7; a possible D gene is TRBD1 (6 bases). This CDR3 spans 15 amino acids. The V gene's germline CDR1 is MNHEY and CDR2 SVGAGI. V lost 5 bases and J 3 bases, leaving 17 bases between the germline ends. Here the CDR3 reads CASSLTGIRDYEQYF. Written as DNA, the CDR3 is TGTGCCAGCAGTCTTACAGGGATAAGGGACTACGAGCAGTACTTC.

V is TRBV27 and J is TRBJ2-1, with D possibly TRBD1 on 6 matching bases. V lost 8 bases to trimming and J lost 6 bases, with 14 bases between them. This CDR3 is built from 13 residues. Germline V gives CDR1 MNHEY, CDR2 SMNVEV (reference sequence). Here the CDR3 reads CASLGQLSNEQFF. The CDR3 DNA sequence: TGTGCCAGCCTAGGACAGCTTTCCAATGAGCAGTTCTTC.

The CDR3 DNA sequence: TGTGCCAGCACCCCCCAGGGAATGAACACTGAAGCTTTCTTT. Protein sequence: CASTPQGMNTEAFF. The chain couples TRBV6-1 to TRBJ1-1, with D possibly TRBD1 on 5 matching bases. The CDR3 sequence is 14 residues long. With 7 bases removed from V and 0 bases from J, the gap between germline ends came to 12 bases. The germline gives CDR1 MNHNS, CDR2 SASEGT.

Of note for this clone: Other DNA sequences in the same sample also yield this CDR3. This chain uses TRBV4-1 with TRBJ1-3; D is uncertain. The CDR3 contains 15 residues. Germline assignment: CDR1 MGHRA and CDR2 YSYEKL. Trimming took 1 base from V and 4 from J, leaving 11 bases between them. The CDR3 sequence: CASSQAMASGNTIYF. DNA for the CDR3: TGCGCCAGCAGCCAAGCGATGGCTTCAGGAAACACCATATATTTT.

The J gene is TRBJ1-4, the V gene TRBV18; D is unresolved. Per germline, CDR1 KGHSH and CDR2 LQKENI. CDR3 length: 16 amino acids. V lost 1 base and J 0 bases, leaving 9 bases between the germline ends. CDR3 amino acids: CASSPRTTPTNEKLFF. As DNA, the CDR3 is TGTGCCAGCTCACCACGTACCACACCAACTAATGAAAAACTGTTTTTT.

The rearrangement joins TRBV2 to TRBJ2-7; 7 bases align to TRBD1. This CDR3 spans 16 amino acids. V was pared by 0 bases and J by 3 bases, with 8 bases of the junction left unmatched. Germline V CDR1 and CDR2: SNHLY, FYNNEI. DNA for the CDR3: TGTGCCAGCAGTGAAGCGCGACAGGGATCTAACTACGAGCAGTACTTC. It codes for CASSEARQGSNYEQYF.

V and J are TRBV6-1 and TRBJ1-5, with 8 bases that match TRBD1. Germline lookup yields CDR1 MNHNS and CDR2 SASEGT. The CDR3 covers 15 residues. The V gene end was trimmed by 8 bases and the J gene end by 6 bases; junction bases not matched to a gene: 12. CDR3 in amino acids: CASATTGDSRQPQHF. In DNA, the CDR3 is TGTGCCAGCGCCACGACAGGGGATTCCCGTCAGCCCCAGCATTTT.

The chain combines TRBV7-6 with TRBJ2-1; tentative D call: TRBD2 (5 bases). V dropped 0 bases and J dropped 4 bases, with 16 bases sitting between them. Germline V CDR1 and CDR2: SGHVS, FNYEAQ. The CDR3 loop spans 17 amino acids. The CDR3 protein is CASSLARVGSGYNEQFF. In DNA, the CDR3 is TGTGCCAGCAGCTTAGCGCGGGTAGGGTCGGGGTACAATGAGCAGTTCTTC.

The chain employs TRBV5-5 and TRBJ1-4; D call uncertain. The CDR3 spans 16 residues. Per germline, CDR1 SGHKS and CDR2 YYEKEE (reference sequence). Between the trimmed V and J ends, which lost 3 bases and 6 bases, there was a span of 18 bases. CDR3 sequence: CASSWYGGEVDEKLFF. The CDR3 coding sequence is TGTGCCAGCAGCTGGTACGGCGGGGAAGTCGATGAAAAACTGTTTTTT. Together with reference TRBV5-5 and TRBJ1-4, the CDR3 gives the full variable domain: DAGVTQSPTHLIKTRGQQVTLRCSPISGHKSVSWYQQVLGQGPQFIFQYYEKEERGRGNFPDRFSARQFPNYSSELNVNALLLGDSALYLCASSWYGGEVDEKLFFGSGTQLSVL.

V is TRBV4-1 and J is TRBJ2-7; maybe TRBD1 (8 bases). Trimming left V 3 bases short and J 3 bases short, with 15 bases between. The CDR3 extends over 15 amino acids. Germline V lookup: CDR1 MGHRA, CDR2 YSYEKL. CDR3 nucleotide sequence: TGCGCCAGCAGCCAGGGGGGGACAGGTAACTACGAGCAGTACTTC. Translation gives CASSQGGTGNYEQYF.

The V gene is TRBV6-5, the J gene TRBJ1-1; the D gene is possibly TRBD1 (6 bases). Trimming took off 6 bases at V and 0 bases at J, with 14 bases between the two ends. The CDR3 is 15 amino acids. Germline CDR1 reads MNHEY; CDR2 reads SVGAGI. Here the CDR3 DNA reads TGTGCCAGCAGAACTGTCAGGGGCTTGAACACTGAAGCTTTCTTT. Translating gives CASRTVRGLNTEAFF.

The chain links TRBV6-1 to TRBJ1-5; 8 bases align to TRBD1. CDR3 length equals 14 residues. Germline assignment: CDR1 MNHNS and CDR2 SASEGT. Germline trimming cut 8 bases from V and 6 bases from J; bases unmatched to any gene: 9. As DNA, the CDR3 is TGTGCCAGCTCAGGACAGGGATTTCGTCAGCCCCAGCATTTT. It codes for CASSGQGFRQPQHF.

V and J are TRBV6-5 and TRBJ2-7; a weak D match, TRBD1 (6 bases). Germline V gene lookup returns CDR1 MNHEY and CDR2 SVGAGI. Trimming shortened V by 6 bases and J by 5 bases, and 14 bases separated the two germline ends. The CDR3 is 13 amino acids. The CDR3: CASSDNRVHEQYF. As DNA, the CDR3 is TGTGCCAGCAGCGATAACAGGGTACACGAGCAGTACTTC.

The rearrangement links TRBV7-9 to TRBJ2-1; D call uncertain. There are 12 residues in the CDR3. Germline V gene sequence: CDR1 SEHNR, CDR2 FQNEAQ (reference sequence). V shed 1 base and J shed 5 bases, with 3 bases lying between them. The CDR3 DNA reads TGTGCCAGCAGCTTAGTTAACAATGAGCAGTTCTTC. As protein: CASSLVNNEQFF.

The V and J genes are TRBV5-6 and TRBJ2-7, with TRBD2 matching 11 bases. This CDR3 has 16 residues. With V trimmed by 2 bases and J by 2 bases, 6 bases remained unmatched. The germline V gene has CDR1 SGHDT and CDR2 YYEEEE. The CDR3 DNA reads TGTGCCAGCAGCTTTCCGACTAGCGGGGACCCCTACGAGCAGTACTTC. Its protein product is CASSFPTSGDPYEQYF. The full variable domain, its missing parts supplied by reference TRBV5-6 and TRBJ2-7, is DAGVTQSPTHLIKTRGQQVTLRCSPKSGHDTVSWYQQALGQGPQFIFQYYEEEERQRGNFPDRFSGHQFPNYSSELNVNALLLGDSALYLCASSFPTSGDPYEQYFGPGTRLTVT.

The CDR3 bases are TGTGCCAGCAGTTTAAGGACAGGATTCTCCTACGAGCAGTACTTC. Translation gives CASSLRTGFSYEQYF. The chain has TRBV27 and TRBJ2-7; TRBD1 aligns across 7 bases. CDR3 length: 15 amino acids. The V segment lost 2 bases and the J segment 0 bases; nucleotides outside the gene matches: 4. Germline V lookup: CDR1 MNHEY, CDR2 SMNVEV (reference sequence).

The chain uses TRBV5-1 and TRBJ2-5, with no clear D. Germline V gene sequence: CDR1 SGHRS, CDR2 YFSETQ. The CDR3 spans 14 residues. V was shortened by 2 bases and J by 2 bases, with 10 bases between the two germline ends. The CDR3 reads CASSLTLRQETQYF. CDR3 nucleotide sequence: TGCGCCAGCAGCTTAACCTTGAGGCAAGAGACCCAGTACTTC.

The chain combines TRBV30 with TRBJ1-2, with D unclear. The CDR3 is made up of 13 amino acids. Germline CDR1 reads GTSNPN; CDR2 reads SVGIG (reference sequence). The V gene lost 2 bases and the J gene lost 0 bases, with 7 bases spanning the gap. CDR3 protein: CAWSPVANYGYTF. The DNA of the CDR3 is TGTGCCTGGAGTCCTGTAGCTAACTATGGCTACACCTTC.

A single count supports this clone. V and J are TRBV7-2 and TRBJ2-7, with a tentative D call TRBD1 (6 bases). Trimming stripped 4 bases from V and 2 bases from J, with 12 bases between. This CDR3 contains 14 residues. The germline gives CDR1 SGHTA, CDR2 FQGNSA. The CDR3 DNA follows: TGTGCCAGCAGCTACGGACAGATCCCCTACGAGCAGTACTTC. As protein: CASSYGQIPYEQYF.

This clone has only a few counts. The rearrangement uses TRBV6-5 and TRBJ2-5; TRBD1 matches at 9 bases. The DNA end lines up better with TRBJ2-7; the J call may be wrong. The CDR3 is 15 amino acids. Germline loops: CDR1 MNHEY, CDR2 SVGAGI. DNA of the CDR3: TGTGCCAGCAGTTCCCCCCGGACAGGGGCCTACGAGCAGTACTTC. Translating it yields CASSSPRTGAYEQYF.

Only one count was recorded for this clone. The rearrangement joins TRBV4-1 to TRBJ2-7; 11 nucleotides line up with TRBD2. Germline V lookup: CDR1 MGHRA, CDR2 YSYEKL. This CDR3 is built from 16 residues. Germline trimming cut 3 bases from V and 0 bases from J; bases unmatched to any gene: 4. CDR3: CASSQASGRYSYEQYF. Here the CDR3 DNA reads TGCGCCAGCAGCCAGGCTAGCGGGAGGTACTCCTACGAGCAGTACTTC.

CDR3 DNA sequence: TGTGCCAGCAGTGCCCAGCGGAGCTCCTACAATGAGCAGTTCTTC. The encoded protein is CASSAQRSSYNEQFF. The chain has TRBV2 and TRBJ2-1, with a possible D match to TRBD2 (5 bases). This CDR3 comprises 15 residues. Germline loops: CDR1 SNHLY, CDR2 FYNNEI. Trimming cost V 4 bases and J 0 bases, with 10 bases left between them.

In regard to this clone: Sequence at one end of the junction differs from germline and may be a read error. The chain uses TRBV6-5 and TRBJ2-1; D possibly corresponds to TRBD2 (5 bases). Germline CDR1 and CDR2: MNHEY and SVGAGI. This CDR3 contains 15 residues. The CDR3 bases are TGCGCCAGCCTCGTCGGGGTAAGCTCCTACAATGAGCAGTTCTTC. Translated: CASLVGVSSYNEQFF.

With respect to this clone: Distinct nucleotide sequences in the sample also encode this CDR3. The J gene is TRBJ2-5, the V gene TRBV15; 8 bases are a match to TRBD2. V lost 0 bases and J lost 4; bases outside the gene matches: 7. The CDR3 sequence is 16 residues long. Germline CDR1 and CDR2: LNHNV and YYDKDF (reference sequence). In DNA form, the CDR3 reads TGTGCCACCAGCAGAGATCTGGGGCTAGCGGGAGAGACCCAGTACTTC. It codes for CATSRDLGLAGETQYF.

The J gene is TRBJ2-7, the V gene TRBV25-1; TRBD2 matches 11 bases. The V and J ends lost 5 bases and 4 bases, in that order; junction bases with no gene match: 13. The CDR3 totals 17 residues. CDR1 is MGHDK and CDR2 is SYGVNS in the germline V gene. CDR3 sequence (DNA): TGTGCCAGCAGTCCTCAACCCTCTAGCGGGAGGCGGTACGAGCAGTACTTC. This codes for CASSPQPSSGRRYEQYF.

This sequence joins TRBV7-8 and TRBJ1-1, with 8 bases fitting TRBD1. From germline, CDR1 is SGHVS and CDR2 FQNEAQ. With 3 bases clipped from V and 3 bases from J, the junction kept 0 bases outside the gene matches. The CDR3 extends over 13 amino acids. CDR3 sequence: CASSLTGDTEAFF. CDR3 bases: TGTGCCAGCAGCTTGACAGGGGACACTGAAGCTTTCTTT.

The chain is built from TRBV4-3 and TRBJ2-1, with TRBD2 matching over 10 bases. The junction had 7 bases not matched to a gene; V was cut back by 0 bases and J by 2 bases. CDR1 and CDR2 (germline): LGHNA, YSLEER. This CDR3 has 18 amino acids. The CDR3, as DNA: TGCGCCAGCAGCCAAGATAGCTTCGGACTAGCGGCCTACAATGAGCAGTTCTTC. Its protein is CASSQDSFGLAAYNEQFF.